This T cell receptor beta chain was sequenced during a study of CD8 T cells in ankylosing spondylitis. This clonotype was observed many times. V lost 3 bases and J lost 10, with 16 bases in between. The CDR3 is 14 amino acids. TCRdb reanalysed the 5' RACE reads using MiXCR and keeps one entry per CDR3 protein. The sample consists of more than 150,000 distinct CDR3 sequences, roughly 13% of them appearing once. This chain links TRBV12-3 or TRBV12-4 with TRBJ2-1, with TRBD2 as a possible D gene (7 bases). The sample comprised blood, either unsorted or a sorted T cell fraction (not recorded which). The sequence derives from a male donor with ankylosing spondylitis or in good health (not recorded which). CDR3 loop: CASSFYAGADEQFF. The CDR3, as DNA: TGTGCCAGCAGTTTTTATGCGGGGGCGGACGAGCAGTTCTTC.